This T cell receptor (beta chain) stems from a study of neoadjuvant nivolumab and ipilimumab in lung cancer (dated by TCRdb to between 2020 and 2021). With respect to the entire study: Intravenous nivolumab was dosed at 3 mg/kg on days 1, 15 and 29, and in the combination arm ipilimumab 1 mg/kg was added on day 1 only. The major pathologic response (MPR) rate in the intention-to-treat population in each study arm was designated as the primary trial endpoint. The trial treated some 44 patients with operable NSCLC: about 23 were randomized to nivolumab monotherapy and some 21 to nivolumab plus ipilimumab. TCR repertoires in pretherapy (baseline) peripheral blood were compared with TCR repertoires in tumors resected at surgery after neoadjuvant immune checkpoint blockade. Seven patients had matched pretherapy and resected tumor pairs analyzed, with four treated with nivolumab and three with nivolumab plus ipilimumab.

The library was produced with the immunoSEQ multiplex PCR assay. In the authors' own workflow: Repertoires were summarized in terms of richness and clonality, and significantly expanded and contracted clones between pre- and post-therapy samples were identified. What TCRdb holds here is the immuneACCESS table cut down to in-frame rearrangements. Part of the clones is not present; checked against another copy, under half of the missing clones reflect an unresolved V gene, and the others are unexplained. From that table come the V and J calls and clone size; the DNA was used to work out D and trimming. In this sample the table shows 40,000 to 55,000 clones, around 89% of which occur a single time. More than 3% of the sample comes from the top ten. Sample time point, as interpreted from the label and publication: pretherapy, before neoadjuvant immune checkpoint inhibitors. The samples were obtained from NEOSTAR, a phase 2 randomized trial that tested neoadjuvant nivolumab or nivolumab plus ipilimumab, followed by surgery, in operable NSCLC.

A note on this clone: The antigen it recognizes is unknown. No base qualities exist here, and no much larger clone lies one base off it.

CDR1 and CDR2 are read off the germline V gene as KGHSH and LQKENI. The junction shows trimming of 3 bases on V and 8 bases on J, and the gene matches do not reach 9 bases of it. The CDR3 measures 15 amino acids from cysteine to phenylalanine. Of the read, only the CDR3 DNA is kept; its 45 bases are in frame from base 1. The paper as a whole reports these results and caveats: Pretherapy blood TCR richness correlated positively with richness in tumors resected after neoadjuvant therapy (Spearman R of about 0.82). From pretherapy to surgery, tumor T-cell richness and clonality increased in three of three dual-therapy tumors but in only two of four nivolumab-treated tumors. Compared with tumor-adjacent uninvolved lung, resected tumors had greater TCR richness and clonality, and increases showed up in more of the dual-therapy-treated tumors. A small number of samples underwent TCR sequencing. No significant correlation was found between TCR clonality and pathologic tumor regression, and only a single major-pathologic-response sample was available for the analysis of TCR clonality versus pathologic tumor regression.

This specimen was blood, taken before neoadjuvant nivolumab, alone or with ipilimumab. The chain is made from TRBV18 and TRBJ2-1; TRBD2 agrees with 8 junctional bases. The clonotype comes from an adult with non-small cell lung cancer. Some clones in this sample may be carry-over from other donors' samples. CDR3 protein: CASSPTGTSIYEQFF. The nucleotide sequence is TGTGCCAGCTCACCGACCGGGACTAGTATCTATGAGCAGTTCTTC.